The rows below give T cell receptor beta chains drawn from one sample of a study of blood T cell repertoires in COVID-19. Profiled with immunoSEQ multiplex PCR; TCRdb holds only in-frame clones, not every one. The data contain under 300,000 clones, just under 90% of them singletons. Sequenced: PBMCs or T cells enriched from blood (not recorded which). Receptor source: a woman between 55 and 75 years old who had recovered from COVID-19. Both conserved end residues are part of each CDR3. A D gene is named only where the DNA matches it firmly. Part of the rows lack a size; the others show once, few, many or a class for expanded clones.

clone_size	v_call	j_call	d_call	cdr3_nt	cdr3_aa
NA	TRBV11-3	TRBJ1-1	NA	TGTGCCAGCAGCGTACAAGGGGGCACTGAAGCTTTCTTT	CASSVQGGTEAFF
NA	TRBV27	TRBJ2-3	TRBD2	TGTGCCAGCACGCGTGGCGGGAGTCTGACGACAGATACGCAGTATTTT	CASTRGGSLTTDTQYF
NA	TRBV4-1	TRBJ1-4	NA	TGCGCCAGCAGCTCCGACAGGTCTCATGAAAAACTGTTTTTT	CASSSDRSHEKLFF
NA	TRBV7-6	TRBJ2-2	NA	TGTGCCAGCAGCTTAAGGACGAACAGGGGAGGCGGGGAGCTGTTTTTT	CASSLRTNRGGGELFF
NA	TRBV5-1	TRBJ1-1	NA	TGCGCCAGCAGCGCCGGGGTTAGCTACGGGAACACTGAAGCTTTCTTT	CASSAGVSYGNTEAFF
NA	TRBV7-3	TRBJ2-2	TRBD2	TGTGCCAGCAGCTTGGGACTAGCTGGCACCGGGGAGCTGTTTTTT	CASSLGLAGTGELFF
NA	TRBV2	TRBJ1-1	NA	TGTGCCAGCAGTGAAGCGCGAGTGAACACTGAAGCTTTCTTT	CASSEARVNTEAFF
NA	TRBV28	TRBJ1-2	NA	TGTGCCAGCGGTTCCCAGGAAGGCTACACCTTC	CASGSQEGYTF
NA	TRBV30	TRBJ1-3	NA	TGTGCCTGGCACTGGAGCTCTGGAAACACCATATATTTT	CAWHWSSGNTIYF
NA	TRBV1	TRBJ2-3	NA	TGCACCAGCAGACCAACTAGGACAGATACGCAGTATTTT	CTSRPTRTDTQYF
few	TRBV28	TRBJ2-7	NA	TGTGCCAGCAGTCGTCCTATCCCTCCCTACGAGCAGTACTTC	CASSRPIPPYEQYF
NA	TRBV28	TRBJ1-2	TRBD1	TGTGCCAGCAGTCTGACAGGGGGAAGTTTTAACTATGGCTACACCTTC	CASSLTGGSFNYGYTF
NA	TRBV15	TRBJ2-5	NA	TGTGCCACCAGCAGAGATGCCCCCACGGCCGGAGGGGAGACCCAGTACTTC	CATSRDAPTAGGETQYF
once	TRBV12-3/TRBV12-4	TRBJ1-5	NA	TGTGCCAGCAGTTTAGGTAGTCAGCCCCAGCATTTT	CASSLGSQPQHF
NA	TRBV6-6	TRBJ2-2	TRBD1	TGTGCCAGCAGCCTCGACAGGGTGACGAACACCGGGGAGCTGTTTTTT	CASSLDRVTNTGELFF
NA	TRBV4-1	TRBJ2-3	TRBD2	TGCGCCAGCAGCCAAGATCGGGGTAGCGGGAGATTCGAAGGCACAGATACGCAGTATTTT	CASSQDRGSGRFEGTDTQYF
NA	TRBV28	TRBJ1-1	NA	TGTGCCAGCAGTTACGGTCCTGAAGCTTTCTTT	CASSYGPEAFF
NA	TRBV27	TRBJ1-2	NA	TGTGCCAGCAGTTTCCAGGGGTTCAGAGGCTACACCTTC	CASSFQGFRGYTF
once	TRBV9	TRBJ2-7	NA	TGTGCCAGCAGCTCCCACTGGGACACCTCCTACGAGCAGTACTTC	CASSSHWDTSYEQYF
NA	TRBV28	TRBJ2-5	TRBD2	TGTGCCAGCAGTATTCTGACTAGCGGGGGGGTGGAGACCCAGTACTTC	CASSILTSGGVETQYF
NA	TRBV7-2	TRBJ1-1	NA	TGTGCCAGCAGCTTAGCAGGGGTCACTGAAGCTTTCTTT	CASSLAGVTEAFF
NA	TRBV28	TRBJ1-6	TRBD1	TGTGCCAGCAGTTTAGGACAGGGCGCTTCACCCCTCCACTTT	CASSLGQGASPLHF
NA	TRBV2	TRBJ2-1	TRBD2	TGTGCCAGCAGGGGGACTAGCGATTACAATGAGCAGTTCTTC	CASRGTSDYNEQFF
NA	TRBV19	TRBJ1-3	NA	TGTGCCAGTAGTGTTGACAGGCTCTCTGGAAACACCATATATTTT	CASSVDRLSGNTIYF